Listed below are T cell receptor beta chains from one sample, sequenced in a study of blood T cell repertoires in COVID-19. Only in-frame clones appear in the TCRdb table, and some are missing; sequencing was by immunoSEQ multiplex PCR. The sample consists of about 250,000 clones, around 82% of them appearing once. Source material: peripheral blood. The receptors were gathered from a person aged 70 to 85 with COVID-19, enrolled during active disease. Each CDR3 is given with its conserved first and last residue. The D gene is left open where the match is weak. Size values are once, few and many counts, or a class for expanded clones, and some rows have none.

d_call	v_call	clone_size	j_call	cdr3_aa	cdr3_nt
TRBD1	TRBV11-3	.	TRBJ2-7	CASSSNAGTGTYEQYF	TGTGCCAGCAGCTCCAATGCCGGGACAGGGACCTACGAGCAGTACTTC
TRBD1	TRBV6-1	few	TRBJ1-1	CASSEAGGRTEAFF	TGTGCCAGCAGTGAAGCAGGGGGCAGGACTGAAGCTTTCTTT
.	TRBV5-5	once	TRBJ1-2	CASSLVDNGYTF	TGTGCCAGCAGCTTGGTCGACAATGGCTACACCTTC
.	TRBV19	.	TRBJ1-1	CASSTNGIANTEAFF	TGTGCCAGTAGTACAAACGGTATCGCGAACACTGAAGCTTTCTTT
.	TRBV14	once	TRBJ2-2	CASSHTGTHNTGELFF	TGTGCCAGCAGCCACACCGGGACTCACAACACCGGGGAGCTGTTTTTT
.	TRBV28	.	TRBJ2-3	CASSSSRLDPDTQYF	TGTGCCAGCAGTTCTTCCCGACTAGACCCAGATACGCAGTATTTT
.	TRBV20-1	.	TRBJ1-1	CSARVEVKAFF	TGCAGTGCTAGGGTGGAGGTGAAAGCTTTCTTT
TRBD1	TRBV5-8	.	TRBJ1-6	CASSLPSTGWYNSPLHF	TGTGCCAGCAGCTTACCCTCGACAGGGTGGTATAATTCACCCCTCCACTTT
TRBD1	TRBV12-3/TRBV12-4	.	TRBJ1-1	CASGTGATEAFF	TGTGCCAGCGGGACAGGGGCCACTGAAGCTTTCTTT
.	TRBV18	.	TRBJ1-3	CASSPRRGKNSGNTIYF	TGTGCCAGCTCACCAAGGCGGGGCAAAAACTCTGGAAACACCATATATTTT
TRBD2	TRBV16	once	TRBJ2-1	CASSQWGGRALNEQFF	TGTGCCAGCAGCCAATGGGGCGGGAGGGCCCTCAATGAGCAGTTCTTC
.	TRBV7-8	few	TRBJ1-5	CASSLLQGAGQHF	TGTGCCAGCAGCTTGTTACAGGGAGCTGGCCAGCATTTT
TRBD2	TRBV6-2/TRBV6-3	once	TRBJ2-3	CASSYVSGRGKDTQYF	TGTGCCAGCAGTTATGTTAGCGGGCGAGGGAAAGATACGCAGTATTTT
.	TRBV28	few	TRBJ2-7	CASSFSIGAGRPYEQYF	TGTGCCAGCAGTTTTTCTATCGGGGCAGGGAGGCCCTACGAGCAGTACTTC
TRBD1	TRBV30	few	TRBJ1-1	CAWNRQGTGTEAFF	TGTGCCTGGAATCGACAGGGGACGGGCACTGAAGCTTTCTTT
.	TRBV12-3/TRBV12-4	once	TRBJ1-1	CASSLGSTEAFF	TGTGCCAGCAGTTTGGGCAGCACTGAAGCTTTCTTT
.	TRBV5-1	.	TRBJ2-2	CAGRVGLNTGELFF	TGCGCCGGAAGGGTGGGACTGAACACCGGGGAGCTGTTTTTT
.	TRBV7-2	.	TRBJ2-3	CASSLGAIMQDTQYF	TGTGCCAGCAGCCTGGGGGCGATAATGCAAGATACGCAGTATTTT
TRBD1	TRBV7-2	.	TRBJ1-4	CASSPSGGRREKLFF	TGTGCCAGCAGCCCCTCAGGGGGGAGGCGGGAAAAACTGTTTTTT
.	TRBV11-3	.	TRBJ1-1	CASSFGQNTEAFF	TGTGCCAGCAGCTTTGGGCAGAACACTGAAGCTTTCTTT
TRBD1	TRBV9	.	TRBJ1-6	CASSVRDRGIYNSPLHF	TGTGCCAGCAGCGTCCGGGACAGGGGCATCTATAATTCACCCCTCCACTTT
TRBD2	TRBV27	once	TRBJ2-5	CASRTRTSGGAEETQYF	TGTGCCAGCAGGACCCGGACTAGCGGGGGGGCCGAAGAGACCCAGTACTTC
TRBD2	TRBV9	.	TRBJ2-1	CASSPSSGGYNEQFF	TGTGCCAGCAGCCCCTCCAGCGGGGGATACAATGAGCAGTTCTTC
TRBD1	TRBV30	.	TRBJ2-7	CAWGTGPYEQYF	TGTGCCTGGGGGACAGGGCCCTACGAGCAGTACTTC
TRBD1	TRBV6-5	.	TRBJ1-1	CASHGTGHMNTEAFF	TGTGCCAGCCACGGGACAGGGCACATGAACACTGAAGCTTTCTTT
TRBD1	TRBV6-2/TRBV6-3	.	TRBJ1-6	CASSYQELKGALSPLHF	TGTGCCAGCAGTTACCAAGAACTAAAGGGGGCTTTATCACCCCTCCACTTT
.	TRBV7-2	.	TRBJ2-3	CASSLGLAGHTDTQYF	TGTGCCAGCAGCTTAGGACTGGCGGGCCACACAGATACGCAGTATTTT
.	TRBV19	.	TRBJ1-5	CASGVTGLTNQPQHF	TGTGCCAGTGGAGTTACCGGGTTAACAAATCAGCCCCAGCATTTT
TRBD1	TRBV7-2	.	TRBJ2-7	CASSWTRDRYEQYF	TGTGCCAGCAGCTGGACCCGGGACAGATACGAGCAGTACTTC
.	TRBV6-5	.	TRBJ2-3	CASRPSGTSPDTQYF	TGTGCCAGCAGGCCCTCCGGGACATCCCCAGATACGCAGTATTTT
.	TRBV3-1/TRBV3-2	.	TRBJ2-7	CASSQDVGVGSEQYF	TGTGCCAGCAGCCAAGATGTAGGGGTCGGGAGCGAGCAGTACTTC
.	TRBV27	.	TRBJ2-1	CASSSQRGSGEQFF	TGTGCCAGCAGCTCCCAACGGGGTTCAGGTGAGCAGTTCTTC
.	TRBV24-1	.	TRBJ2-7	CATSDLLSSSDGSSYEQYF	TGTGCCACCAGTGATTTACTGTCTTCCTCGGACGGGAGCTCCTACGAGCAGTACTTC
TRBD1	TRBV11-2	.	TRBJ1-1	CASSPRTGPSTEAFF	TGTGCCAGCAGCCCACGGACAGGGCCTAGCACTGAAGCTTTCTTT
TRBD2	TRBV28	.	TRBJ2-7	CASSFGLAGGYEQYF	TGTGCCAGCAGTTTCGGACTAGCGGGGGGCTACGAGCAGTACTTC
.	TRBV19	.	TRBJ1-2	CASNTGGQTGYTF	TGTGCCAGTAATACGGGGGGCCAAACAGGCTACACCTTC
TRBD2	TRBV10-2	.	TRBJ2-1	CATHSTRLAGYNEQFF	TGCGCCACACACTCCACCAGGCTAGCGGGCTACAATGAGCAGTTCTTC
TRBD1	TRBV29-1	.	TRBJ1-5	CSETGTGDKHPNQPQHF	TGCAGCGAAACCGGGACAGGGGATAAACACCCCAATCAGCCCCAGCATTTT
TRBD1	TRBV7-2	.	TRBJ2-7	CASRSAGTGRYEQYF	TGTGCCAGCAGATCCGCCGGGACAGGAAGGTACGAGCAGTACTTC
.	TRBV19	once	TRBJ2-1	CATGHNEQFF	TGTGCCACTGGCCACAATGAGCAGTTCTTC
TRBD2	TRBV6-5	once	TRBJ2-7	CASYLAGSSYEQYF	TGTGCCAGTTACTTAGCGGGAAGCTCCTACGAGCAGTACTTC
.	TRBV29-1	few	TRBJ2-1	CSVEVDSSWGNEQFF	TGCAGCGTTGAAGTTGACAGCTCCTGGGGCAATGAGCAGTTCTTC
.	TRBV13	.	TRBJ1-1	CASSRGRVMNTEAFF	TGTGCCAGCAGCCGAGGCAGGGTCATGAACACTGAAGCTTTCTTT
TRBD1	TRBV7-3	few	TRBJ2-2	CASSDREMGGELFF	TGTGCCAGCAGCGACAGGGAAATGGGCGGGGAGCTGTTTTTT
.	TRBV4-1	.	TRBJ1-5	CASSQGNTGMRQPQHF	TGCGCCAGCAGCCAAGGAAACACAGGGATGAGGCAGCCCCAGCATTTT
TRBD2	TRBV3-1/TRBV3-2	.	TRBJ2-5	CASSPPLGLAETQYF	TGTGCCAGCAGCCCCCCACTGGGACTAGCGGAGACCCAGTACTTC
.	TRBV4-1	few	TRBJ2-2	CASSQDSRASTGELFF	TGCGCCAGCAGCCAAGATTCGAGGGCGAGCACCGGGGAGCTGTTTTTT